The clone carrying this TCR beta chain was seen a handful of times. The authors' processing: Amplification of reference gene primers was used by the study to estimate nucleated cell counts. The data were produced by immunoSEQ multiplex PCR, yet TCRdb's version contains in-frame clones alone and is incomplete. That table supplies the V and J calls and clone size; D and trimming were determined from the DNA. The table has hundreds of thousands of clones, around 87% seen once. The data were obtained in a study of blood T cell repertoires in COVID-19. About the research overall: Samples of COVID-19 (acute and convalescent) were obtained from the United States, Italy and Spain. PBMCs, B-cell-depleted T cells, or T cells were the source of the cDNA or gDNA that made up the material.

The CDR3 has 15 amino acids. V lost 1 base and J lost 4, with 13 bases in between. Germline loops: CDR1 LNHNV, CDR2 YYDKDF (reference sequence). This sequence was found in a man between 60 and 75 years old with acute or convalescent COVID-19. Sample: peripheral blood. The gene calls are TRBV15 and TRBJ1-1; D not resolved. CDR3 in DNA: TGTGCCACCAGCAGAGCAGGAGGGTCGGGCACTGAAGCTTTCTTT. This encodes CATSRAGGSGTEAFF.